Listed below are T cell receptor beta chains from one sample, sequenced in a study of blood T cell repertoires in COVID-19. Profiled with immunoSEQ multiplex PCR; TCRdb holds only in-frame clones, not every one. This sample yields roughly 150,000 clones, of which more than 80% are seen a single time; approximately 3% belongs to the top ten. Input material: peripheral blood. The receptors were gathered from a man between 60 and 75 years old with acute or convalescent COVID-19. Each CDR3 is given with its conserved first and last residue. Each record gives: V gene, J gene, CDR3 length, clone size, D gene, CDR3 DNA, CDR3 protein. D genes are given only for firm matches. Clone size is stated in some rows and not others, as once, few, many or a class when expanded.

TRBV12-3/TRBV12-4	TRBJ1-6	12	-	-	TGTGCCAGCAGCGCCGCCAGGGGAACCCTCCACTTT	CASSAARGTLHF
TRBV2	TRBJ2-7	13	-	-	TGTGCCAGCGGAGCACAGGGCTCCTACGAGCAGTACTTC	CASGAQGSYEQYF
TRBV7-9	TRBJ1-1	17	-	-	TGTGCCAGCAGCTTAAAGGGACTTGGGCAGAGGTACACTGAAGCTTTCTTT	CASSLKGLGQRYTEAFF
TRBV10-3	TRBJ2-2	16	-	TRBD1	TGTGCCATCAGTGGCGACAGGGACGCGAACACCGGGGAGCTGTTTTTT	CAISGDRDANTGELFF
TRBV7-2	TRBJ1-1	15	once	-	TGTGCCAGCAGCCCCGCACCACAGAAGAGCACTGAAGCTTTCTTT	CASSPAPQKSTEAFF
TRBV9	TRBJ2-1	12	-	-	TGTGCCAGCAGCTTGGGCCCTTTCTCGCAGTTCTTC	CASSLGPFSQFF
TRBV24-1	TRBJ2-3	15	-	-	TGTGCCACCAGTGATTTGAGAGGGGGGGCAAATACGCAGTATTTT	CATSDLRGGANTQYF
TRBV6-5	TRBJ1-6	14	once	TRBD1	TGTGCAAGTAGGCAGACAGGGGGCCACTCACCCCTCCACTTT	CASRQTGGHSPLHF
TRBV6-2/TRBV6-3	TRBJ2-5	15	-	TRBD1	TGTGCCAGCAGTCATGGGACAGGGGGGCCGGAGACCCAGTACTTC	CASSHGTGGPETQYF
TRBV30	TRBJ1-1	15	-	-	TGTGCCTGGAAATTCCCATCGACATCAGGGACTGAAGCTTTCTTT	CAWKFPSTSGTEAFF
TRBV11-2	TRBJ1-2	17	-	-	TGTGCCAGCAGCACAATGCGGACACAACAAGCTAACTATGGCTACACCTTC	CASSTMRTQQANYGYTF
TRBV7-2	TRBJ2-7	17	-	-	TGTGCCAGCAGCCCACCCGGGACGGGAGTCTCACGGGGGGAGCAGTACTTC	CASSPPGTGVSRGEQYF
TRBV18	TRBJ1-4	16	-	TRBD1	TGTGCCAGCTCACTTGACAGGGCTGCAACTAATGAAAAACTGTTTTTT	CASSLDRAATNEKLFF
TRBV18	TRBJ1-5	15	-	TRBD1	TGTGCCAGCTCACTCGGGACAGGGGGCAATCAGCCCCAGCATTTT	CASSLGTGGNQPQHF
TRBV18	TRBJ1-4	15	-	-	TGTGCCAGCTCACCAGGAGGGTCGACTAATGAAAAACTGTTTTTT	CASSPGGSTNEKLFF
TRBV11-2	TRBJ1-4	16	-	-	TGTGCCAGCAGCCATAAATCCCCCAGGGTAGGGGAAAAACTGTTTTTT	CASSHKSPRVGEKLFF